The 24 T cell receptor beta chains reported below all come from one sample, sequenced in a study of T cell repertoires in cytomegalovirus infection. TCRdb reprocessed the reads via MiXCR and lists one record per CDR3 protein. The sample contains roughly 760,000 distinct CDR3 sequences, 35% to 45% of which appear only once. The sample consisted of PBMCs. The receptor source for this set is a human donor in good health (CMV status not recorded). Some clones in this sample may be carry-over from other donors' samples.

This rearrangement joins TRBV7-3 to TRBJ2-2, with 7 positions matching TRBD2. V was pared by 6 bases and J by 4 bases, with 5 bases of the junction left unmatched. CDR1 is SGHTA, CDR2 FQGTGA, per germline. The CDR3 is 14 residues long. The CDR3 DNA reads TGTGCCAGCAGTTCATCGGGGGGCACCGGGGAGCTGTTTTTT. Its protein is CASSSSGGTGELFF.

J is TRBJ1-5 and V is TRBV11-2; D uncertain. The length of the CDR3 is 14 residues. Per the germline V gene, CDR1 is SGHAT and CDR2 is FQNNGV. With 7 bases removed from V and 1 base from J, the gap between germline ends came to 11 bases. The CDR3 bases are TGTGCCAGCATCAGTGGATTCAGCAATCAGCCCCAGCATTTT. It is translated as CASISGFSNQPQHF.

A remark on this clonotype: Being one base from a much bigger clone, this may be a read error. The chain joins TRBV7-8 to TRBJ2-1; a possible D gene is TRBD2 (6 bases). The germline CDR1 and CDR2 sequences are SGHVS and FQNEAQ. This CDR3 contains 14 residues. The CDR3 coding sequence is TGTACCAGCAGCTCGGGACTCCGACCTGGTGAGCAGTTCTTC. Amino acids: CTSSSGLRPGEQFF.

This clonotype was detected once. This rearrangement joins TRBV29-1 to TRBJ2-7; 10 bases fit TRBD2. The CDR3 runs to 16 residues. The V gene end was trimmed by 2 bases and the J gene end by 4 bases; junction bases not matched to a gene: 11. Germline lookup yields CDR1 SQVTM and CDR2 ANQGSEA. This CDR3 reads CSVERLLAGGGYEQYF. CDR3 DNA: TGCAGCGTTGAACGCCTTTTAGCGGGAGGCGGGTACGAGCAGTACTTC.

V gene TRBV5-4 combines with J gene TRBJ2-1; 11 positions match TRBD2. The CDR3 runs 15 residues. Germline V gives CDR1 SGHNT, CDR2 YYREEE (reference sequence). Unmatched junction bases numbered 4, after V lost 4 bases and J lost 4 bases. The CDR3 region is CASSPSGRRYNEQFF. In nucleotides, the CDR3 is TGTGCCAGCAGCCCTAGCGGGAGGCGTTACAATGAGCAGTTCTTC.

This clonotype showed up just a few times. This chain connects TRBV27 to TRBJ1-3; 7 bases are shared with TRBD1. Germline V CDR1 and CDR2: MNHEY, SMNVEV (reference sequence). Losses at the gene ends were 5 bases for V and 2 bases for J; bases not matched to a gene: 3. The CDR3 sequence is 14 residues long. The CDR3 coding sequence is TGTGCCAGCAGTGCGACAGGGCCTGGAAACACCATATATTTT. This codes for CASSATGPGNTIYF.

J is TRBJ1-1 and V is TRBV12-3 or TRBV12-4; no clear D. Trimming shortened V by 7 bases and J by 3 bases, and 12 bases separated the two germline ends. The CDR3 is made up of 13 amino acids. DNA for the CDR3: TGTGCCAGCAATCCCCATGGGGACACTGAAGCTTTCTTT. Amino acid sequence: CASNPHGDTEAFF.

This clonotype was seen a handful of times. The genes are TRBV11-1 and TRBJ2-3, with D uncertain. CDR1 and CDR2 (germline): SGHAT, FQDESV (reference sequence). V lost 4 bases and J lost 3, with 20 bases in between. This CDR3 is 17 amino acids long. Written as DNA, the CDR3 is TGTGCCAGCAGCTCCAGGTCAGGAAGACAAATAACAGATACGCAGTATTTT. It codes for CASSSRSGRQITDTQYF.

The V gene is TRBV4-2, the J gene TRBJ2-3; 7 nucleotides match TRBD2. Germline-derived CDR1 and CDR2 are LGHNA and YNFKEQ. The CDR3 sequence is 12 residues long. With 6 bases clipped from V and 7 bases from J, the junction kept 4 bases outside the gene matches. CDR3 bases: TGTGCCAGCAGTGGGGGGGAGAATACGCAGTATTTT. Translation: CASSGGENTQYF.

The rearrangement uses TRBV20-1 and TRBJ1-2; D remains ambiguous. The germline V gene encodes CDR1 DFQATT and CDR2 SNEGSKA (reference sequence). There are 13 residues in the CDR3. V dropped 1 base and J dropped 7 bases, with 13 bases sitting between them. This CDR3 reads CSARAPQESGYTF. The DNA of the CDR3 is TGCAGTGCTAGAGCCCCTCAGGAGAGTGGCTACACCTTC.

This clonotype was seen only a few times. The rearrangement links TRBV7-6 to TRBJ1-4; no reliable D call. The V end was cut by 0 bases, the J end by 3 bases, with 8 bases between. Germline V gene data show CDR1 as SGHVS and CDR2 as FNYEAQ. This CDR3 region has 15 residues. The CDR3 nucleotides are TGTGCCAGCAGCTTAGCGCAAGCAGCTAATGAAAAACTGTTTTTT. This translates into CASSLAQAANEKLFF.

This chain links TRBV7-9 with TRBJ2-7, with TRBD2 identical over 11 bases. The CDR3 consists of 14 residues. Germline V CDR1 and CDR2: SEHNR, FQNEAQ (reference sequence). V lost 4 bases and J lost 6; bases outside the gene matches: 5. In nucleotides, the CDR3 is TGTGCCAGCAGCTATAGCGGGAGGGCCCTCGAGCAGTACTTC. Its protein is CASSYSGRALEQYF.

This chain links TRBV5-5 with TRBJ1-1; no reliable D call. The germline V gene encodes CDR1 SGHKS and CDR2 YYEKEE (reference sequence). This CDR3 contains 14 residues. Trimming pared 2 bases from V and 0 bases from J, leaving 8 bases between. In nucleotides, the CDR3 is TGTGCCAGCAGCTTCGCGCATGTGAACACTGAAGCTTTCTTT. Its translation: CASSFAHVNTEAFF.

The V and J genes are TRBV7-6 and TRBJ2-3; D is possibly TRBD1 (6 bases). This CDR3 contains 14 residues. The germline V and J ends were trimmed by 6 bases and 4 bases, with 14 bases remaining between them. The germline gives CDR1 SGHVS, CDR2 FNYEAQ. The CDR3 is CASSPGTHSDTQYF. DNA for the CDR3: TGTGCCAGCAGTCCCGGGACACACTCAGATACGCAGTATTTT.

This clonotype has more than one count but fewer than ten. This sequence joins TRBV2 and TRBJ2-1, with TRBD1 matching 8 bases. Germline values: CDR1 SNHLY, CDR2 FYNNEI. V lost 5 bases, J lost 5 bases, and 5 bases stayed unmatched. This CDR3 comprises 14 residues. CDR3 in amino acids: CASSQDRANNEQFF. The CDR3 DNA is TGTGCCAGCAGTCAGGACAGGGCCAACAATGAGCAGTTCTTC.

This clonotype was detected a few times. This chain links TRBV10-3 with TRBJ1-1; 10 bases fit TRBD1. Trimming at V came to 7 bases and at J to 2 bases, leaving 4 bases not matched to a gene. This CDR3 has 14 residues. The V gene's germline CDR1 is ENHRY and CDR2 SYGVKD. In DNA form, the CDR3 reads TGTGCCATCACCCGGGACAGGGGTAACACTGAAGCTTTCTTT. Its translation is CAITRDRGNTEAFF.

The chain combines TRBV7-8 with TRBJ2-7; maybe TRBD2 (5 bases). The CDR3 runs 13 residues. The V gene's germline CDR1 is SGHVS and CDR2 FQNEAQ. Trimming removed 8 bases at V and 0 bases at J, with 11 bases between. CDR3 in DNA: TGTGCCAGCGGCCTGGGGAGCTCCTACGAGCAGTACTTC. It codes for CASGLGSSYEQYF.

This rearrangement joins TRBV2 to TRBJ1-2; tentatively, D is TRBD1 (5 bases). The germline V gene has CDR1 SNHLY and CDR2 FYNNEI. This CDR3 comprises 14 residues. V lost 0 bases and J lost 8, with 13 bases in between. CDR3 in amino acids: CASSEAEMTVGYTF. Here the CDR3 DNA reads TGTGCCAGCAGTGAAGCGGAGATGACAGTGGGCTACACCTTC.

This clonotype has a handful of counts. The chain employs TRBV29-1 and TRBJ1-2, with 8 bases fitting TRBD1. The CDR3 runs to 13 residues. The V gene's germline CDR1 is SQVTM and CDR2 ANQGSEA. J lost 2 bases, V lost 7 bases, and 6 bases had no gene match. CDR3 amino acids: CSADRGSNYGYTF. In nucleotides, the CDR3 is TGCAGCGCTGACAGGGGTTCGAACTATGGCTACACCTTC.

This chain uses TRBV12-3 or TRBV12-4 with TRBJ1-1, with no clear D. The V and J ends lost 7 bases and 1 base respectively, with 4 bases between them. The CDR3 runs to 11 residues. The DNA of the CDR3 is TGTGCCAGCAAAGGGAACACTGAAGCTTTCTTT. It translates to CASKGNTEAFF.

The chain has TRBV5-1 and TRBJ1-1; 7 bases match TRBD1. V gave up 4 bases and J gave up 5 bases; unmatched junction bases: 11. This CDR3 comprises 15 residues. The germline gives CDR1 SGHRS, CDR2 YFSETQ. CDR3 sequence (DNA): TGCGCCAGCAGCCTAAAGACAGGGACGGGGACTGAAGCTTTCTTT. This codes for CASSLKTGTGTEAFF.

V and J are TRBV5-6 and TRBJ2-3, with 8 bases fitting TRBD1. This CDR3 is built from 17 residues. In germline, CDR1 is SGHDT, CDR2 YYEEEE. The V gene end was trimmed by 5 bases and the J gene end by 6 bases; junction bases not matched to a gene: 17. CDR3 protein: CASRFSRSGGAYDTQYF. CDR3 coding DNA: TGTGCCAGCAGGTTCTCTCGCTCAGGGGGCGCTTATGATACGCAGTATTTT.

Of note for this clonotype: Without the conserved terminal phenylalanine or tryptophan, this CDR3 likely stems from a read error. CDR3 in amino acids: CASSEAPRKSGELFS. The CDR3 region has the DNA TGTGCCAGCAGTGAAGCGCCCAGAAAGAGCGGGGAGCTGTTTTCT. This chain links TRBV6-1 with TRBJ2-2; D gene ambiguous. The CDR3 length is 15 residues. Trimming took 0 bases from V and 7 from J, leaving 12 bases between them. CDR1 and CDR2 (germline): MNHNS, SASEGT.

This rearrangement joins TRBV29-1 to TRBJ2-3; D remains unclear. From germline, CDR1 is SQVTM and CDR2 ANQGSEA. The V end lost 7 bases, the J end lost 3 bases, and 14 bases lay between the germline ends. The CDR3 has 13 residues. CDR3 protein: CSAWVDLTDTQYF. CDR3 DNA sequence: TGCAGCGCGTGGGTCGATCTAACAGATACGCAGTATTTT.